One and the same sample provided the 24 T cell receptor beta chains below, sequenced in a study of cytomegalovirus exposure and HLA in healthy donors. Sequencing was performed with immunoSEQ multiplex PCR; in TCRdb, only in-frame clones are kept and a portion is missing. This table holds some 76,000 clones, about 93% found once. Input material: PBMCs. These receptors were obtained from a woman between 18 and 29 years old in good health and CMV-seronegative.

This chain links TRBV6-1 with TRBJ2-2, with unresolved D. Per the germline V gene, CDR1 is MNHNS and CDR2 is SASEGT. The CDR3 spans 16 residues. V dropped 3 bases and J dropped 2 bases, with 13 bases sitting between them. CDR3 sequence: CASSESGWSNTGELFF. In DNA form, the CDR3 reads TGTGCCAGCAGTGAGTCCGGTTGGAGTAACACCGGGGAGCTGTTTTTT.

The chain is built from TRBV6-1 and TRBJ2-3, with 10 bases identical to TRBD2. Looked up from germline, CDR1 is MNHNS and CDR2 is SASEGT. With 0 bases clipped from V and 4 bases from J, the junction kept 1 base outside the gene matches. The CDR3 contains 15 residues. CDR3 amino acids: CASSEAAGGSDTQYF. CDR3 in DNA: TGTGCCAGCAGTGAAGCAGCGGGGGGGTCAGATACGCAGTATTTT.

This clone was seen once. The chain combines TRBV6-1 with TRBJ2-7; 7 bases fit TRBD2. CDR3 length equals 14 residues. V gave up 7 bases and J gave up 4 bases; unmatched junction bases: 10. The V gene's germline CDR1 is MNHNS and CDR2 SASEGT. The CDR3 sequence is CASKMASGSYEQYF. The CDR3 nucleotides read TGTGCCAGCAAAATGGCTAGCGGAAGTTACGAGCAGTACTTC.

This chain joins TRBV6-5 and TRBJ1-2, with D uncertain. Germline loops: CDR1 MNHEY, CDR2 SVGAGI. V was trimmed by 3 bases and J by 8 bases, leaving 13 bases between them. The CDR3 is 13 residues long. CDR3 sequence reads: CASSYSRLEGYTF. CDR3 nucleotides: TGTGCCAGCAGTTATTCGAGACTCGAAGGCTACACCTTC.

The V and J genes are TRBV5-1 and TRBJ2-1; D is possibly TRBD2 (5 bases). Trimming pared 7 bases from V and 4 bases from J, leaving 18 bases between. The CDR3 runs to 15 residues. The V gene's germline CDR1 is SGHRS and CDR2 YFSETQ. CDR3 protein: CASSLLDFEYNEQFF. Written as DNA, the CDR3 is TGCGCCAGCTCCCTTTTGGACTTTGAGTACAATGAGCAGTTCTTC.

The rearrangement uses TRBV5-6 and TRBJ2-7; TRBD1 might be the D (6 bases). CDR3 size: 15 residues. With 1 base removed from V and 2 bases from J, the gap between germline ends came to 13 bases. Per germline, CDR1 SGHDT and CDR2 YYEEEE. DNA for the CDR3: TGTGCCAGCAGCTTGCTTGCGACAGGTGCCTACGAGCAGTACTTC. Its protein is CASSLLATGAYEQYF.

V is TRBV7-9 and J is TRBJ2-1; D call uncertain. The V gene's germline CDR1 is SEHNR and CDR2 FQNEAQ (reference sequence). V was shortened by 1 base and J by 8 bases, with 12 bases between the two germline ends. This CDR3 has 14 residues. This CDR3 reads CASSLDNHEDEQFF. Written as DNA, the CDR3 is TGTGCCAGCAGCTTAGACAACCATGAGGATGAGCAGTTCTTC.

The CDR3, as DNA: TGCAGCGTTGAACCGACAGGTAGTAAGGACACTGAAGCTTTCTTT. Amino acids: CSVEPTGSKDTEAFF. This chain connects TRBV29-1 to TRBJ1-1; TRBD1 is a possible D gene (6 bases). Germline-derived CDR1 and CDR2 are SQVTM and ANQGSEA. V was cut by 2 bases and J by 3 bases, with 16 bases left in between. There are 15 residues in the CDR3.

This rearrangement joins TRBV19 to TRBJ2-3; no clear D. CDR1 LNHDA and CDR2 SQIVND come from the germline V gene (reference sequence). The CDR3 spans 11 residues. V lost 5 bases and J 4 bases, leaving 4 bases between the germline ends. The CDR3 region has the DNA TGTGCCAGTAGTCGGGCAGATACGCAGTATTTT. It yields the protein CASSRADTQYF.

CDR3 residues: CASSLFSGSGAGAGEQYF. CDR3 bases: TGTGCCAGCAGTTTATTCTCTGGGTCGGGTGCGGGAGCCGGTGAGCAGTACTTC. The chain links TRBV27 to TRBJ2-7; 7 positions match TRBD2. Per the germline V gene, CDR1 is MNHEY and CDR2 is SMNVEV (reference sequence). V trimming: 1 base; J trimming: 7 bases; junction bases outside the gene matches: 19. The CDR3 runs to 18 residues.

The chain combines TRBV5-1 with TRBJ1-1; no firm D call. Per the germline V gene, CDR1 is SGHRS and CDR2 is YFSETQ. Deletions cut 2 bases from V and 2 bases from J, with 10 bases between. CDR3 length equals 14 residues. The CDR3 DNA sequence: TGCGCCAGCAGCTTAAACGGGATTAACACTGAAGCTTTCTTT. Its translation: CASSLNGINTEAFF.

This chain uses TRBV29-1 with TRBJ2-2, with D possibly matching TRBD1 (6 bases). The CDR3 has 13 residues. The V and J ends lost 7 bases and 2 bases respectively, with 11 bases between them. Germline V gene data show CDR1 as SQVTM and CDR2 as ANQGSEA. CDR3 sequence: CSGVDSNTGELFF. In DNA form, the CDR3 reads TGCAGCGGAGTGGACAGCAACACCGGGGAGCTGTTTTTT.

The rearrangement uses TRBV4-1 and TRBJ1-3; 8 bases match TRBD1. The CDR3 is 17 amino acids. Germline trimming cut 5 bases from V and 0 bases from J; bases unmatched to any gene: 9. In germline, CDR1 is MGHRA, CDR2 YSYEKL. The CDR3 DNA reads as TGCGCCAGCAGCGAACTGGGACAGGACGACTCTGGAAACACCATATATTTT. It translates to CASSELGQDDSGNTIYF.

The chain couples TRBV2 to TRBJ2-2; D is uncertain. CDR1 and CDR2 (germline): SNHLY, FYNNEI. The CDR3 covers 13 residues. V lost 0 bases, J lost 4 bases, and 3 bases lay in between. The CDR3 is CASSEALTGELFF. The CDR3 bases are TGTGCCAGCAGTGAAGCCCTCACCGGGGAGCTGTTTTTT.

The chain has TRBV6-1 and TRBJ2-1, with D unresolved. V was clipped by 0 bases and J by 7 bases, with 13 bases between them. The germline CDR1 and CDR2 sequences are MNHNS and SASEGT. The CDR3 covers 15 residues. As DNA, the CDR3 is TGTGCCAGCAGTGAAGCTCTAAGTTTACTTAATGAGCAGTTCTTC. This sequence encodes CASSEALSLLNEQFF.

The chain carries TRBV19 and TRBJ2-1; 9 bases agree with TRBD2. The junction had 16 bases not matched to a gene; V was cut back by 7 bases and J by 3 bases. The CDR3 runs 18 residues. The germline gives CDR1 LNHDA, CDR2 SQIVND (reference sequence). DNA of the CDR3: TGTGCCAGTATGGCTCCAGCGGGGGGCGCGTCGCGCTACAATGAGCAGTTCTTC. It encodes CASMAPAGGASRYNEQFF. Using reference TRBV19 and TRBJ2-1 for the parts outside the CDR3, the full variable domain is DGGITQSPKYLFRKEGQNVTLSCEQNLNHDAMYWYRQDPGQGLRLIYYSQIVNDFQKGDIAEGYSVSREKKESFPLTVTSAQKNPTAFYLCASMAPAGGASRYNEQFFGPGTRLTVL.

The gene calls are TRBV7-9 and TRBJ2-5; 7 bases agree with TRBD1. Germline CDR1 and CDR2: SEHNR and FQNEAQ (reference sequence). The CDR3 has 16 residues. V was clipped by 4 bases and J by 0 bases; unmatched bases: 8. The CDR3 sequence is CASSSLRQGHQETQYF. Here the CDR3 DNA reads TGTGCCAGCAGCTCGCTTCGACAGGGTCACCAAGAGACCCAGTACTTC.

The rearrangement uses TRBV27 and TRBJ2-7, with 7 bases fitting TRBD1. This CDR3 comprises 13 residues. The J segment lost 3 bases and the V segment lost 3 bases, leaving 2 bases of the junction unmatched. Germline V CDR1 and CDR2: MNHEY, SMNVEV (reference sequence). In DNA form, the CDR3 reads TGTGCCAGCAGTTTGGGACAGAACTACGAGCAGTACTTC. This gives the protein CASSLGQNYEQYF.

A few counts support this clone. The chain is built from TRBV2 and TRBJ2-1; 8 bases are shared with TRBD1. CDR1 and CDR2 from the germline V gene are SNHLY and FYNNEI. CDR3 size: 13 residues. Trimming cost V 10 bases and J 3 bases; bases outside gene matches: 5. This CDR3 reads CANRDRSYNEQFF. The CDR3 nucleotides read TGTGCCAACCGGGACAGGAGCTACAATGAGCAGTTCTTC.

CDR3 residues: CASSEDLAPYEQYF. For the CDR3, the DNA is TGTGCCAGCAGTGAAGATCTGGCCCCCTACGAGCAGTACTTC. The chain is built from TRBV6-1 and TRBJ2-7; no clear D gene. CDR1 is MNHNS, CDR2 SASEGT, per germline. The CDR3 consists of 14 residues. V was clipped by 1 base and J by 2 bases, with 9 bases between them.

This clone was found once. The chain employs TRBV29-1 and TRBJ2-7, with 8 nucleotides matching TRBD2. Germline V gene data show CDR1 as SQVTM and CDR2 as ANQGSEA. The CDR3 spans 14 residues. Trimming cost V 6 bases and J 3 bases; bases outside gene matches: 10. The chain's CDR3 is CSVSEGLAGYEQYF. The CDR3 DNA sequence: TGCAGCGTGAGCGAGGGCCTAGCGGGCTACGAGCAGTACTTC.

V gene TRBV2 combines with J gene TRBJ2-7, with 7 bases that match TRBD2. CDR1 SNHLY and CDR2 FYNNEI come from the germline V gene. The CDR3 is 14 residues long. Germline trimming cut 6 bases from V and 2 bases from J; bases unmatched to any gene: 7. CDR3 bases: TGTGCCAGCAGGCTTTCGGGACTAACCTACGAGCAGTACTTC. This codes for CASRLSGLTYEQYF.

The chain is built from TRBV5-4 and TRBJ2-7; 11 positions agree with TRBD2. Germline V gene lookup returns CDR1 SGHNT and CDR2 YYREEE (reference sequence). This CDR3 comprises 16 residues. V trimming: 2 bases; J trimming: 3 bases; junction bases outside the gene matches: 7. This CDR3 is CASSLPGTSGNYEQYF. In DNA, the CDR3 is TGTGCCAGCAGCTTACCCGGGACTAGCGGAAACTACGAGCAGTACTTC.

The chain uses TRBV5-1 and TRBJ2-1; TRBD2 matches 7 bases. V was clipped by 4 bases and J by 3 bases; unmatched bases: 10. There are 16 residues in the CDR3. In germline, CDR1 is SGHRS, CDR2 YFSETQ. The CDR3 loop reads CASSLLLAEHYNEQFF. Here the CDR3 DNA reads TGCGCCAGCAGCCTCCTGCTAGCGGAACACTACAATGAGCAGTTCTTC. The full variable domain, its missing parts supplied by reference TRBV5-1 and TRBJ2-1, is KAGVTQTPRYLIKTRGQQVTLSCSPISGHRSVSWYQQTPGQGLQFLFEYFSETQRNKGNFPGRFSGRQFSNSRSEMNVSTLELGDSALYLCASSLLLAEHYNEQFFGPGTRLTVL.